The rows below give T cell receptor beta chains drawn from one sample of a study of T cell repertoires in aging, cancer and after chemotherapy. TCRdb itself ran the multiplex PCR reads through MiXCR, one entry per CDR3 protein. The sample includes more than 9,500 distinct CDR3 sequences, approximately 35% of them seen just once. The sample comprised blood. The origin of the receptors is a human donor in good health. The CDR3 runs from the conserved cysteine through the conserved F or W. The order of the fields is D gene, clone size, J gene, V gene, CDR3 protein, CDR3 DNA. A D gene is named only where the DNA matches it firmly. Only some rows state a clone size, as once, few, many or a class for expanded clones.

d_gene: .; abundance: .; j_gene: TRBJ2-7; v_gene: TRBV27; CDR3aa: CASSLLGGAYEQYF; CDR3nt: TGTGCCAGCAGTTTATTAGGCGGGGCCTACGAGCAGTACTTC
d_gene: TRBD2; abundance: few; j_gene: TRBJ2-2; v_gene: TRBV6-4; CDR3aa: CASSGTSGDTGELFF; CDR3nt: TGTGCCAGCAGCGGGACTAGCGGAGACACCGGGGAGCTGTTTTTT
d_gene: TRBD1; abundance: few; j_gene: TRBJ1-2; v_gene: TRBV12-3/TRBV12-4; CDR3aa: CASSLTGTYGYTF; CDR3nt: TGTGCCAGCAGTTTGACAGGGACATATGGCTACACCTTC
d_gene: TRBD2; abundance: .; j_gene: TRBJ2-3; v_gene: TRBV5-5; CDR3aa: CASRELAGGATDTQYF; CDR3nt: TGTGCCAGTAGGGAACTAGCGGGAGGAGCCACAGATACGCAGTATTTT
d_gene: TRBD2; abundance: .; j_gene: TRBJ2-1; v_gene: TRBV12-3/TRBV12-4; CDR3aa: CASSTTSGRFNNEQFF; CDR3nt: TGTGCCAGCAGTACTACTAGCGGGAGGTTTAACAATGAGCAGTTCTTC
d_gene: .; abundance: few; j_gene: TRBJ2-1; v_gene: TRBV7-9; CDR3aa: CLGRGPYNEQFF; CDR3nt: TGCCTAGGCAGGGGTCCCTACAATGAGCAGTTCTTC
d_gene: .; abundance: .; j_gene: TRBJ2-2; v_gene: TRBV27; CDR3aa: CASSEAQYRGELFF; CDR3nt: TGTGCCAGCAGTGAAGCACAGTACCGGGGGGAGCTGTTTTTT
d_gene: .; abundance: .; j_gene: TRBJ2-5; v_gene: TRBV30; CDR3aa: CAWSVRPQETQYF; CDR3nt: TGTGCCTGGAGTGTAAGACCCCAAGAGACCCAGTACTTC
d_gene: .; abundance: .; j_gene: TRBJ1-3; v_gene: TRBV27; CDR3aa: CASSFVGGNTIYF; CDR3nt: TGTGCCAGCAGTTTCGTAGGGGGAAACACCATATATTTT
d_gene: .; abundance: .; j_gene: TRBJ2-7; v_gene: TRBV7-9; CDR3aa: CASSYRDGSFEQYF; CDR3nt: TGTGCCAGCAGCTACCGGGACGGTTCCTTCGAGCAGTACTTC
d_gene: .; abundance: .; j_gene: TRBJ2-3; v_gene: TRBV29-1; CDR3aa: CSAGGTDTQYF; CDR3nt: TGCAGCGCTGGGGGGACAGATACGCAGTATTTT
d_gene: TRBD2; abundance: few; j_gene: TRBJ2-2; v_gene: TRBV6-1; CDR3aa: CASSASGLAGNTGELFF; CDR3nt: TGTGCCAGCAGTGCGTCGGGACTAGCGGGAAACACCGGGGAGCTGTTTTTT
d_gene: .; abundance: .; j_gene: TRBJ1-1; v_gene: TRBV27; CDR3aa: CASSYSLNTEAFF; CDR3nt: TGTGCCAGCAGCTACAGCTTGAACACTGAAGCTTTCTTT
d_gene: .; abundance: .; j_gene: TRBJ2-1; v_gene: TRBV24-1; CDR3aa: CATSLIGDEQFF; CDR3nt: TGTGCCACCAGTCTGATTGGAGATGAGCAGTTCTTC
d_gene: TRBD1; abundance: .; j_gene: TRBJ1-2; v_gene: TRBV6-6; CDR3aa: CASSYPSRSGQADYGYTF; CDR3nt: TGTGCCAGCAGTTACCCAAGCCGAAGCGGACAGGCTGACTATGGCTACACCTTC
d_gene: TRBD2; abundance: few; j_gene: TRBJ2-1; v_gene: TRBV27; CDR3aa: CASSFPRTSGNNEQFF; CDR3nt: TGTGCCAGCAGTTTCCCTCGGACTAGCGGGAATAATGAGCAGTTCTTC
d_gene: .; abundance: few; j_gene: TRBJ2-5; v_gene: TRBV7-4; CDR3aa: CASSLVYDQETQYF; CDR3nt: TGTGCCAGCAGCTTAGTGTACGACCAAGAGACCCAGTACTTC
d_gene: .; abundance: .; j_gene: TRBJ2-7; v_gene: TRBV5-6; CDR3aa: CASSLELRGEQYF; CDR3nt: TGCGCCAGCAGCTTGGAGCTCCGGGGCGAGCAGTACTTC
d_gene: TRBD2; abundance: .; j_gene: TRBJ2-1; v_gene: TRBV6-5; CDR3aa: CASSYAGVAGDNKQFF; CDR3nt: TGTGCCAGCAGTTACGCCGGGGTAGCGGGAGACAATAAGCAGTTCTTC
d_gene: .; abundance: once; j_gene: TRBJ2-7; v_gene: TRBV7-2; CDR3aa: CASSQNGYTYEQYF; CDR3nt: TGTGCCAGCAGCCAAAATGGGTATACCTACGAGCAGTACTTC
d_gene: TRBD2; abundance: .; j_gene: TRBJ2-2; v_gene: TRBV6-4; CDR3aa: CASSEAGNTGELFF; CDR3nt: TGTGCCAGCAGTGAAGCGGGAAACACCGGGGAGCTGTTTTTT
d_gene: TRBD1; abundance: medium-sized; j_gene: TRBJ1-4; v_gene: TRBV29-1; CDR3aa: CSVTGDNEKLFF; CDR3nt: TGCAGCGTCACAGGGGATAATGAAAAACTGTTTTTT
d_gene: TRBD2; abundance: medium-sized; j_gene: TRBJ2-1; v_gene: TRBV29-1; CDR3aa: CSVAGTSDTYNEQFF; CDR3nt: TGCAGCGTCGCCGGGACTAGCGATACCTACAATGAGCAGTTCTTC
d_gene: .; abundance: medium-sized; j_gene: TRBJ2-2; v_gene: TRBV6-5; CDR3aa: CASSYRQSNTGELFF; CDR3nt: TGTGCCAGCAGTTACCGTCAGTCGAACACCGGGGAGCTGTTTTTT
d_gene: TRBD1; abundance: .; j_gene: TRBJ2-5; v_gene: TRBV27; CDR3aa: CASSLDRDQETQYF; CDR3nt: TGTGCCAGCAGTTTAGACAGGGACCAAGAGACCCAGTACTTC
d_gene: .; abundance: few; j_gene: TRBJ2-7; v_gene: TRBV12-3/TRBV12-4; CDR3aa: CASSQLPGRSSYEQYF; CDR3nt: TGTGCCAGCAGTCAACTACCTGGAAGGAGCTCCTACGAGCAGTACTTC
d_gene: TRBD1; abundance: .; j_gene: TRBJ2-7; v_gene: TRBV27; CDR3aa: CASSPTRTGGTYEQYF; CDR3nt: TGTGCCAGCAGTCCCACCCGGACAGGGGGCACCTACGAGCAGTACTTC
d_gene: .; abundance: medium-sized; j_gene: TRBJ2-7; v_gene: TRBV12-3/TRBV12-4; CDR3aa: CASSPDRAEQYF; CDR3nt: TGTGCCAGCAGTCCCGACCGGGCTGAGCAGTACTTC
d_gene: .; abundance: medium-sized; j_gene: TRBJ2-5; v_gene: TRBV6-2/TRBV6-3; CDR3aa: CASSAGAGDQETQYF; CDR3nt: TGTGCCAGCAGTGCCGGAGCGGGTGATCAAGAGACCCAGTACTTC
d_gene: .; abundance: .; j_gene: TRBJ2-1; v_gene: TRBV27; CDR3aa: CASSRRTSSYNEQFF; CDR3nt: TGTGCCAGCAGCCGACGCACGAGCTCCTACAATGAGCAGTTCTTC
d_gene: TRBD1; abundance: .; j_gene: TRBJ1-5; v_gene: TRBV6-6; CDR3aa: CASTSTGGGNQPQHF; CDR3nt: TGTGCCAGCACCTCGACAGGGGGCGGCAATCAGCCCCAGCATTTT
d_gene: TRBD1; abundance: few; j_gene: TRBJ2-7; v_gene: TRBV7-9; CDR3aa: CASSLGTGDEQYF; CDR3nt: TGTGCCAGCAGCTTAGGGACAGGCGACGAGCAGTACTTC
d_gene: TRBD1; abundance: few; j_gene: TRBJ2-3; v_gene: TRBV12-3/TRBV12-4; CDR3aa: CASSFRQGADTQYF; CDR3nt: TGTGCCAGCAGTTTCCGACAGGGAGCAGATACGCAGTATTTT
d_gene: .; abundance: few; j_gene: TRBJ2-3; v_gene: TRBV13; CDR3aa: CASSSLAESSIDTQYF; CDR3nt: TGTGCCAGCAGTTCCTTAGCGGAATCGAGCATAGATACGCAGTATTTT
d_gene: .; abundance: medium-sized; j_gene: TRBJ2-7; v_gene: TRBV19; CDR3aa: CASSYFNGEGSEQYF; CDR3nt: TGTGCCAGTAGTTACTTCAATGGGGAAGGCAGCGAGCAGTACTTC
d_gene: TRBD1; abundance: few; j_gene: TRBJ2-5; v_gene: TRBV5-4; CDR3aa: CASSLQGTRETQYF; CDR3nt: TGTGCCAGCAGCTTACAGGGGACAAGGGAGACCCAGTACTTC
d_gene: .; abundance: few; j_gene: TRBJ2-2; v_gene: TRBV24-1; CDR3aa: CATSDLRTGTGELFF; CDR3nt: TGTGCCACCAGTGATTTGCGAACCGGTACCGGGGAGCTGTTTTTT
d_gene: .; abundance: few; j_gene: TRBJ2-2; v_gene: TRBV19; CDR3aa: CASSMLQGGGAGELFF; CDR3nt: TGTGCCAGTAGTATGTTACAGGGGGGGGGTGCCGGGGAGCTGTTTTTT
d_gene: TRBD2; abundance: .; j_gene: TRBJ2-7; v_gene: TRBV12-3/TRBV12-4; CDR3aa: CASSFGGIYEQYF; CDR3nt: TGTGCCAGCAGTTTCGGGGGGATCTACGAGCAGTACTTC
d_gene: TRBD2; abundance: few; j_gene: TRBJ2-5; v_gene: TRBV6-2/TRBV6-3; CDR3aa: CASSLRTSGREETQYF; CDR3nt: TGTGCCAGCTCACTGCGGACTAGCGGGAGAGAAGAGACCCAGTACTTC
d_gene: .; abundance: few; j_gene: TRBJ1-3; v_gene: TRBV19; CDR3aa: CATKQGNTIYF; CDR3nt: TGTGCCACCAAACAGGGAAACACCATATATTTT
d_gene: TRBD2; abundance: .; j_gene: TRBJ2-7; v_gene: TRBV6-2/TRBV6-3; CDR3aa: CASSYKPRERSYEQYF; CDR3nt: TGTGCCAGCAGTTACAAACCGCGGGAGCGCTCCTACGAGCAGTACTTC